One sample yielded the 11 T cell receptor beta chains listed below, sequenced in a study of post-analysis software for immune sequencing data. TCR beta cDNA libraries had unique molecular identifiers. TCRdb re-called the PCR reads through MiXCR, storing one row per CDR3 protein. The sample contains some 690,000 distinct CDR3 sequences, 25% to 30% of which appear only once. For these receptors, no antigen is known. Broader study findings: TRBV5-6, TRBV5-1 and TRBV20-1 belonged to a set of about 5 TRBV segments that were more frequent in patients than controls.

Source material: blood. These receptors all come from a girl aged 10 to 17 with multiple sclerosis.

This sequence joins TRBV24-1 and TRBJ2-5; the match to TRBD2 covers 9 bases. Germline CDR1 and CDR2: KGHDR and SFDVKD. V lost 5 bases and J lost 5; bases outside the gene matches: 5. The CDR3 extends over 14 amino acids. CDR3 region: CATSVGGRAETQYF. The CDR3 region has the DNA TGTGCCACCAGTGTGGGCGGGAGGGCCGAGACCCAGTACTTC.

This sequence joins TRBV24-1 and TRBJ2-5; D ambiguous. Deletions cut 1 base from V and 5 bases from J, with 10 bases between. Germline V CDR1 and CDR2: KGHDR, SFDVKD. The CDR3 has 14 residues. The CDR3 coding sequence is TGTGCCACCAGTGATTTAGAGGACCGGGAGACCCAGTACTTC. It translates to CATSDLEDRETQYF.

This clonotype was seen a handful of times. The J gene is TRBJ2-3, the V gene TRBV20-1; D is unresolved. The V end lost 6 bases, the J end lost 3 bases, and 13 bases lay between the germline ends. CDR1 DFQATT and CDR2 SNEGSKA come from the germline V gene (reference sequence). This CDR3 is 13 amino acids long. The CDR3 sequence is CSAPRVGTDTQYF. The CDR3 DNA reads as TGCAGTGCCCCTAGGGTGGGGACAGATACGCAGTATTTT.

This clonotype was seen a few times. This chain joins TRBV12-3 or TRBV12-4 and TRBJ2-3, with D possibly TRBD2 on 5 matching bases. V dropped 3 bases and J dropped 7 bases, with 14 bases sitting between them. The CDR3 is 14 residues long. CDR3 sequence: CASSLSGRPNTQYF. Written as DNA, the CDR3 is TGTGCCAGCAGTTTGTCGGGAAGGCCTAATACGCAGTATTTT.

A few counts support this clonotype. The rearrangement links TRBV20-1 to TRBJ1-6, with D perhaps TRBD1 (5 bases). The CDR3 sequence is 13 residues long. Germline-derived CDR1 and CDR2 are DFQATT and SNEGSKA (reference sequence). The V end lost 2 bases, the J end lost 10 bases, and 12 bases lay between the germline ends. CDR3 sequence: CSARFSGNSPLHF. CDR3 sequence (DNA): TGCAGTGCTAGATTTTCAGGGAACTCACCCCTCCACTTT.

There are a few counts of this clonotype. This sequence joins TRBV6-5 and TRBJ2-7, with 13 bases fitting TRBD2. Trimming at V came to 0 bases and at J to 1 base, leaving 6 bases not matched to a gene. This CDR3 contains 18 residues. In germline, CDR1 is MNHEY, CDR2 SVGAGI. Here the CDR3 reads CASSYSGTSGVRSYEQYF. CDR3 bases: TGTGCCAGCAGTTACTCCGGGACTAGCGGGGTGAGGTCCTACGAGCAGTACTTC.

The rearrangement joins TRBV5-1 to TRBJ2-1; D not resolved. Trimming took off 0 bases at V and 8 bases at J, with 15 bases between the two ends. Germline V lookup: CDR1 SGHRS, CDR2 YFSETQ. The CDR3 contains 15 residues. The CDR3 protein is CASSLATPEVDEQFF. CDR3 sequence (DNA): TGCGCCAGCAGCTTGGCCACACCCGAGGTGGATGAGCAGTTCTTC.

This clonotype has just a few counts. The CDR3 loop reads CASSGEGTEAFF. The CDR3 DNA is TGTGCCAGCAGCGGAGAGGGGACTGAAGCTTTCTTT. This sequence joins TRBV13 and TRBJ1-1, with D perhaps TRBD1 (5 bases). This CDR3 is built from 12 residues. V lost 5 bases and J lost 5, with 9 bases in between. Looked up from germline, CDR1 is PRHDT and CDR2 is FYEKMQ (reference sequence).

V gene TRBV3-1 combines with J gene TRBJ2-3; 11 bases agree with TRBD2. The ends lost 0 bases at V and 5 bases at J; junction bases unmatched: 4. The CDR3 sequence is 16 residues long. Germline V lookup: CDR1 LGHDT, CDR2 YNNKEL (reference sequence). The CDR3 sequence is CASSQDSGGAGDTQYF. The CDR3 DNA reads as TGTGCCAGCAGCCAAGATAGCGGGGGGGCCGGAGATACGCAGTATTTT.

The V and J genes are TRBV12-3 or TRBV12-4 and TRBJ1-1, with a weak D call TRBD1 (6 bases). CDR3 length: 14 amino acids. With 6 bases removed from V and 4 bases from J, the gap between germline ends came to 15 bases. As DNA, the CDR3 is TGTGCCAGCAGACGAACAGGGATGGGCACTGAAGCTTTCTTT. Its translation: CASRRTGMGTEAFF.

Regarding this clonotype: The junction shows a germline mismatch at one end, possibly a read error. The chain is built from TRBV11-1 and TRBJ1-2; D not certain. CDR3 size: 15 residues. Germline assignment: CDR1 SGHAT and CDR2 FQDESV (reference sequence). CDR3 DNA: TGTGCCTGCAGCCCTCGGCCCGACGGATTGGATGGCTACACCTTC. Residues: CACSPRPDGLDGYTF.